Following are 24 T cell receptor beta chains from one sample sequenced in a study of OX40 agonist ivuxolimab in advanced cancers. Assay used: immunoSEQ multiplex PCR; TCRdb lists only in-frame clones, some missing. In the table there are about 95,000 clones, 89% of which are singletons. Source: CD4+ or CD8+ T cells sorted from blood, taken in a trial of the OX40 agonist ivuxolimab. These receptors came from an adult with an advanced solid tumor such as melanoma, head and neck, liver or kidney cancer.

The chain uses TRBV19 and TRBJ2-1; 9 bases agree with TRBD1. The CDR3 has 14 amino acids. V lost 3 bases and J lost 5; bases outside the gene matches: 2. Germline lookup yields CDR1 LNHDA and CDR2 SQIVND (reference sequence). CDR3 coding DNA: TGTGCCAGTAGTATGGGGACAGGGAACAATGAGCAGTTCTTC. This codes for CASSMGTGNNEQFF.

There are a few counts of this clone. The V call is TRBV9, the J call TRBJ1-1, with D possibly being TRBD1 (5 bases). The V gene's germline CDR1 is SGDLS and CDR2 YYNGEE. The V end lost 5 bases, the J end lost 0 bases, and 14 bases lay between the germline ends. The CDR3 spans 15 residues. The CDR3 here is CASSGSGTVNTEAFF. In DNA, the CDR3 is TGTGCCAGCAGTGGATCCGGGACGGTGAACACTGAAGCTTTCTTT.

The V gene is TRBV7-3, the J gene TRBJ1-1; D remains unclear. The CDR3 totals 15 residues. Germline CDR1 and CDR2: SGHTA and FQGTGA. The V end was cut by 5 bases, the J end by 1 base, with 14 bases between. The CDR3 sequence: CASSLLLRGNTEAFF. DNA of the CDR3: TGTGCCAGCAGCCTATTACTACGGGGGAACACTGAAGCTTTCTTT.

The CDR3 sequence: CASSSSLVFGARNEQFF. The DNA for the CDR3 is TGTGCCAGCAGCTCATCTTTAGTTTTCGGGGCTAGGAATGAGCAGTTCTTC. This chain joins TRBV7-9 and TRBJ2-1, with D perhaps matching TRBD1 or TRBD2 (5 bases each). CDR3 length equals 17 residues. Germline V lookup: CDR1 SEHNR, CDR2 FQNEAQ (reference sequence). Trimming shortened V by 4 bases and J by 7 bases, and 23 bases separated the two germline ends.

The chain couples TRBV18 to TRBJ2-7; D is possibly TRBD2 (7 bases). Per the germline V gene, CDR1 is KGHSH and CDR2 is LQKENI. The CDR3 contains 15 residues. V was cut by 1 base and J by 0 bases, with 10 bases left in between. The CDR3 coding sequence is TGTGCCAGCTCACCACGGGCGGGGGCCTCCTACGAGCAGTACTTC. Amino acids: CASSPRAGASYEQYF.

The CDR3 protein is CASSQGLGETQYF. CDR3 nucleotide sequence: TGTGCCAGTTCGCAGGGGTTGGGAGAGACCCAGTACTTC. The rearrangement uses TRBV19 and TRBJ2-5; possibly TRBD1 for D (6 bases). Germline loops: CDR1 LNHDA, CDR2 SQIVND (reference sequence). V lost 8 bases, J lost 4 bases, and 14 bases lay in between. CDR3 length equals 13 residues.

On this clone: Mismatch with germline at one junction end may stem from a read error. V and J are TRBV13 and TRBJ2-2, with 12 bases fitting TRBD1. The CDR3 extends over 15 amino acids. Germline loops: CDR1 PRHDT, CDR2 FYEKMQ (reference sequence). CDR3 nucleotide sequence: TGTGCCACCAGCCGGGACAGGGGGCTCTCCGGGGAGCTGTTTTTT. Translated: CATSRDRGLSGELFF.

The chain uses TRBV15 and TRBJ2-2; possible D gene TRBD1, 5 bases. Trimming shortened V by 1 base and J by 4 bases, and 13 bases separated the two germline ends. This CDR3 has 16 residues. Germline assignment: CDR1 LNHNV and CDR2 YYDKDF (reference sequence). Here the CDR3 DNA reads TGTGCCACCAGCAGAGTAGGGGTTAGGAGCACCGGGGAGCTGTTTTTT. As protein: CATSRVGVRSTGELFF.

The CDR3, as DNA: TGCAGCGTTACAGGGGACGGAAACACCATATATTTT. Translating gives CSVTGDGNTIYF. The chain joins TRBV29-1 to TRBJ1-3; 7 nucleotides agree with TRBD1. Trimming took 5 bases from V and 4 from J; bases not matched to a gene: 2. This CDR3 comprises 12 residues. Germline V lookup: CDR1 SQVTM, CDR2 ANQGSEA.

V and J are TRBV11-2 and TRBJ2-5; 14 bases map to TRBD2. V was clipped by 4 bases and J by 4 bases; unmatched bases: 8. The CDR3 contains 17 residues. Germline V gives CDR1 SGHAT, CDR2 FQNNGV. The DNA of the CDR3 is TGTGCCAGCAGCTATCGACTAGCGGGAGGGCCGGGAGAGACCCAGTACTTC. Encoded protein: CASSYRLAGGPGETQYF.

The chain carries TRBV28 and TRBJ2-7; D unresolved. V was pared by 5 bases and J by 3 bases, with 5 bases between. The CDR3 has 11 residues. CDR1 MDHEN and CDR2 SYDVKM come from the germline V gene. CDR3 region: CASSQNYEQYF. CDR3 sequence (DNA): TGTGCCAGCAGTCAAAACTACGAGCAGTACTTC. Complete variable domain (other parts from reference TRBV28 and TRBJ2-7): DVKVTQSSRYLVKRTGEKVFLECVQDMDHENMFWYRQDPGLGLRLIYFSYDVKMKEKGDIPEGYSVSREKKERFSLILESASTNQTSMYLCASSQNYEQYFGPGTRLTVT.

This clone is a singleton in its sample. V and J are TRBV28 and TRBJ1-4, with D uncertain. This CDR3 has 15 amino acids. Germline-derived CDR1 and CDR2 are MDHEN and SYDVKM. The germline V and J ends were trimmed by 0 bases and 7 bases, with 12 bases remaining between them. The CDR3 region has the DNA TGTGCCAGCAGTTTATGGACGGCTAGTACTGAAAAACTGTTTTTT. Translation: CASSLWTASTEKLFF.

J is TRBJ1-5 and V is TRBV10-3; TRBD1 is a possible D gene (6 bases). Trimming removed 3 bases from V and 3 bases from J, with 9 bases in between. There are 14 residues in the CDR3. Per germline, CDR1 ENHRY and CDR2 SYGVKD. The chain's CDR3 is CAISERGYNQPQHF. DNA for the CDR3: TGTGCCATCAGTGAAAGGGGGTACAATCAGCCCCAGCATTTT.

The gene calls are TRBV28 and TRBJ2-4; D not certain. With 2 bases removed from V and 0 bases from J, the gap between germline ends came to 14 bases. The CDR3 is 17 residues long. Germline V gene sequence: CDR1 MDHEN, CDR2 SYDVKM. The CDR3 reads CASSLRSLSLAKNIQYF. CDR3 bases: TGTGCCAGCAGTTTACGGAGCTTGAGCCTAGCCAAAAACATTCAGTACTTC.

CDR3 protein: CASSEPGTGENSPLHF. In DNA form, the CDR3 reads TGTGCCAGCAGTGAACCCGGGACAGGGGAAAATTCACCCCTCCACTTT. V is TRBV25-1 and J is TRBJ1-6, with 10 bases that match TRBD1. The CDR3 extends over 16 amino acids. Germline CDR1 reads MGHDK; CDR2 reads SYGVNS. V shed 2 bases and J 7 bases; nucleotides not matched to a gene: 5.

CDR3 region: CASSELNIPYEQYF. CDR3 in DNA: TGTGCCAGCAGTGAACTGAATATACCCTACGAGCAGTACTTC. The genes are TRBV6-1 and TRBJ2-7; no definite D call. V lost 2 bases and J 2 bases, leaving 10 bases between the germline ends. This CDR3 region has 14 residues. Looked up from germline, CDR1 is MNHNS and CDR2 is SASEGT.

The chain joins TRBV18 to TRBJ1-1, with D tentatively TRBD1 (5 bases). The ends were cut back, 4 bases at V and 4 bases at J, with 13 bases in the middle. The V gene's germline CDR1 is KGHSH and CDR2 LQKENI. This CDR3 comprises 14 residues. This CDR3 reads CASSHPGDGTEAFF. CDR3 nucleotide sequence: TGTGCCAGCTCACACCCGGGGGACGGCACTGAAGCTTTCTTT. Full variable domain (rest looked up from reference TRBV18 and TRBJ1-1): NAGVMQNPRHLVRRRGQEARLRCSPMKGHSHVYWYRQLPEEGLKFMVYLQKENIIDESGMPKERFSAEFPKEGPSILRIQQVVRGDSAAYFCASSHPGDGTEAFFGQGTRLTVV.

V and J are TRBV6-5 and TRBJ2-7; D might be TRBD1 or TRBD2, each matching 6 bases. The germline CDR1 and CDR2 sequences are MNHEY and SVGAGI. The CDR3 spans 16 residues. V lost 3 bases to trimming and J lost 3 bases, with 18 bases between them. CDR3 nucleotides: TGTGCCAGCAGTTATTTTGGAGGGGGAAAGGGCTACGAGCAGTACTTC. Amino acids: CASSYFGGGKGYEQYF.

This clone has only one observation. The chain combines TRBV7-2 with TRBJ2-3, with 7 nucleotides matching TRBD2. The CDR3 length is 13 residues. Germline V gene data show CDR1 as SGHTA and CDR2 as FQGNSA. The V segment lost 5 bases and the J segment 3 bases; nucleotides outside the gene matches: 2. The CDR3 sequence is CASSRGGTDTQYF. The CDR3 nucleotides are TGTGCCAGCAGCCGGGGAGGGACAGATACGCAGTATTTT.

The chain carries TRBV18 and TRBJ2-1; D gene unclear. The ends were cut back, 5 bases at V and 8 bases at J, with 16 bases in the middle. The CDR3 runs 14 residues. Germline V CDR1 and CDR2: KGHSH, LQKENI. CDR3 DNA sequence: TGTGCCAGCTCATCTGCAATAAACGCGGATGAGCAGTTCTTC. It encodes CASSSAINADEQFF.

The chain's CDR3 is CACRGLNTEAFF. In DNA form, the CDR3 reads TGTGCTTGCAGAGGGTTGAACACTGAAGCTTTCTTT. The rearrangement links TRBV7-9 to TRBJ1-1, with D unresolved. Per the germline V gene, CDR1 is SEHNR and CDR2 is FQNEAQ (reference sequence). This CDR3 region has 12 residues.

J is TRBJ2-3 and V is TRBV2; tentatively, D is TRBD2 (6 bases). V was clipped by 8 bases and J by 2 bases, with 11 bases between them. Germline V gene lookup returns CDR1 SNHLY and CDR2 FYNNEI. The CDR3 consists of 13 residues. In nucleotides, the CDR3 is TGTGCCAGCGAACGGGGGTTCACAGATACGCAGTATTTT. It encodes CASERGFTDTQYF.

The J gene is TRBJ1-2, the V gene TRBV4-1; TRBD1 might be the D (6 bases). The CDR3 totals 14 residues. V lost 2 bases and J 2 bases, leaving 9 bases between the germline ends. CDR1 is MGHRA and CDR2 is YSYEKL in the germline V gene. In DNA, the CDR3 is TGCGCCAGCAGCCAACAGGGGAGGAACTATGGCTACACCTTC. It translates to CASSQQGRNYGYTF.

CDR3 DNA sequence: TGTGCCAGCAGCCTCAACACAGGGGGCGGAACAGATACGCAGTATTTT. It translates to CASSLNTGGGTDTQYF. The rearrangement uses TRBV4-2 and TRBJ2-3; TRBD1 aligns across 9 bases. CDR3 size: 16 residues. The V segment lost 4 bases and the J segment 3 bases; nucleotides outside the gene matches: 8. Germline CDR1 reads LGHNA; CDR2 reads YNFKEQ.